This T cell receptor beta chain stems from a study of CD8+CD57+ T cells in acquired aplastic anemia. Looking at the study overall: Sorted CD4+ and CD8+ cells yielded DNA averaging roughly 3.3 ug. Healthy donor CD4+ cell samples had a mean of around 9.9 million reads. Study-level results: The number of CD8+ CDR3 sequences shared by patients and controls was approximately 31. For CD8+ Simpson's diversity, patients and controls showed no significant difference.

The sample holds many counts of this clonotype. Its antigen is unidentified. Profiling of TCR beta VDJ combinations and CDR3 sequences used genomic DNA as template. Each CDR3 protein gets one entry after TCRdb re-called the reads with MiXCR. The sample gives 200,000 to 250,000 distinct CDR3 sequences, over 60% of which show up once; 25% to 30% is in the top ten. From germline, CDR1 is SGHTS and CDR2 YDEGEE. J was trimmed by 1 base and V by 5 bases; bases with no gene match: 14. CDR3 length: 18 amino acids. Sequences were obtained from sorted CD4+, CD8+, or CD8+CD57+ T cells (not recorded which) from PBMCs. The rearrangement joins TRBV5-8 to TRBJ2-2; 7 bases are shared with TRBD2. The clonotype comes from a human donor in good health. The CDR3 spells CASRGSGGSGVNTGELFF. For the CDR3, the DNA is TGTGCCAGCAGGGGGAGTGGTGGGAGCGGGGTGAACACCGGGGAGCTGTTTTTT.